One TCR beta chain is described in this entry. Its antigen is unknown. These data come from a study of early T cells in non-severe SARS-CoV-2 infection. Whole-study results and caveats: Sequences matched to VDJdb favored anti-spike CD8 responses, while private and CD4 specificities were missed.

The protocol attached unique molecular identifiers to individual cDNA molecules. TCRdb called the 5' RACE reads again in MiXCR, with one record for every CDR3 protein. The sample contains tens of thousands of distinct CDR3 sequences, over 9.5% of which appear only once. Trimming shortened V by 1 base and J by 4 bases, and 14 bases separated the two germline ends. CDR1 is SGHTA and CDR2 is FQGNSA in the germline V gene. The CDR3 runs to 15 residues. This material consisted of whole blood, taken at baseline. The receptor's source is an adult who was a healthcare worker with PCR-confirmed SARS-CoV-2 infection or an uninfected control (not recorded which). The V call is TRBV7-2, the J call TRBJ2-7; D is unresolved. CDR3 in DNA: TGTGCCAGCAGCTTAGAGCGCCAACCAGTTTACGAGCAGTACTTC. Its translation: CASSLERQPVYEQYF.